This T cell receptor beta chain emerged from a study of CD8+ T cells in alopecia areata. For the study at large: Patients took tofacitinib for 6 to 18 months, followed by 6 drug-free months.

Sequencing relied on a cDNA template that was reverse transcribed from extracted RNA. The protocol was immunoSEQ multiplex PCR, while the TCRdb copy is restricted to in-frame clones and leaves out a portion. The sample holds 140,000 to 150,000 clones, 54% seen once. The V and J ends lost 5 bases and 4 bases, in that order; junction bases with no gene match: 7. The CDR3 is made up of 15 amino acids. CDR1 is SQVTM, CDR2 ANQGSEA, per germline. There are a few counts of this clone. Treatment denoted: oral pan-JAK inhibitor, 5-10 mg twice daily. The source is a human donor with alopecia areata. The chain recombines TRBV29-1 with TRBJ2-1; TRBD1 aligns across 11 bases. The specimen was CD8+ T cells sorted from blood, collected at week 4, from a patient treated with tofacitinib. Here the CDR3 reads CSVRGQGVSYNEQFF. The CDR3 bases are TGCAGCGTTAGGGGACAGGGGGTTTCTTACAATGAGCAGTTCTTC.